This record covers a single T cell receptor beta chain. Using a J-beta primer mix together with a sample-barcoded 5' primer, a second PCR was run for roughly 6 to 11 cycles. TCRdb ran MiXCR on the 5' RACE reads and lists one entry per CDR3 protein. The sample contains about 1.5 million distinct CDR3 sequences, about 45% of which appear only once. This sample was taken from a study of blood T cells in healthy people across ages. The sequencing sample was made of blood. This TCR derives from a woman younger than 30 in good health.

In nucleotides, the CDR3 is TGTGCCAGCAGCCAAGATCCCATCAATGGTTTAGCGGGGGGGAGCACAGATACGCAGTATTTT. Its protein product is CASSQDPINGLAGGSTDTQYF. This sequence joins TRBV3-1 and TRBJ2-3; 11 bases are a match to TRBD2. The junction had 14 bases not matched to a gene; V was cut back by 0 bases and J by 0 bases. The CDR3 extends over 21 amino acids. From germline, CDR1 is LGHDT and CDR2 YNNKEL (reference sequence).